This T cell receptor (beta chain) is from a study of human thymus T cells. Only in-frame clones appear in the TCRdb table, and some are missing; sequencing was by immunoSEQ multiplex PCR. The sample holds some 130,000 clones, around 94% seen once. The CDR3 has 19 residues. V was clipped by 3 bases and J by 0 bases; unmatched bases: 16. Germline CDR1 is LNHDA and CDR2 is SQIVND (reference sequence). In corrective heart surgery, resections were taken, and these provided the thymus tissue. Having corrective surgery for congenital heart defects, healthy Finnish infants were the ones who donated. To note about this clone: Its antigen remains unknown.

Findings and limits, study-wide: V and J genes seemed to be used with bias in thymic and blood repertoires. Highly overlapping thymic repertoires in unrelated individuals were reported by related research.

The sequence came from a boy under two years old with a congenital heart defect but otherwise immunologically healthy. Sample: thymus tissue. This chain connects TRBV19 to TRBJ1-1; 7 nucleotides match TRBD1. CDR3 in amino acids: CASSIGKRDRGGMNTEAFF. The CDR3 DNA reads as TGTGCCAGTAGTATTGGAAAACGGGACAGAGGCGGTATGAACACTGAAGCTTTCTTT.